This TCR beta chain was identified during a study of CD8+ T cells in alopecia areata (dated by TCRdb to between 2017 and 2018). Background for the entire study: Treated patients were enrolled in an open-label pilot trial of oral tofacitinib, 5 to 10 mg twice daily, for moderate-to-severe alopecia areata. Patients stayed on tofacitinib for 6 to 18 months and then had 6 months of follow-up off drug so that delayed response and recurrence could be assessed. In treated patients, disease severity was measured using the SALT score, which gives the percentage of scalp surface area affected. High-throughput TCRbeta sequencing was used to examine T cell clonal expansion in alopecia areata in both the C3H/HeJ mouse model and human patients. Human TCRbeta sequencing covered scalp tissue and sorted CD4+ and CD8+ peripheral blood T cells from patchy and totalis/universalis alopecia areata patients and healthy controls. Tofacitinib-treated patients had biopsies at baseline and at 4 and 24 weeks of treatment, with a later scalp biopsy in several patients. Clonality in the scalp was compared among normal scalp (n=4), patchy alopecia areata scalp (n=8), and alopecia totalis/universalis scalp (n=8). The RNA source kit depended on sample type: the PAXgene miRNA kit for fixed scalp, the miRNeasy kit for PBMCs, and the RNeasy kit for mouse skin. immunoSEQ multiplex PCR using 35 Vbeta forward primers and 13 Jbeta reverse primers was used to amplify TCRbeta CDR3 regions.

Notes on this clone: Its antigen is currently not known. Base qualities are not at hand, and no much larger clone is one base apart.

What the time point label conveys for this sample: 20 to 30 weeks on oral tofacitinib. This sample's treatment or condition label indicates: oral pan-JAK inhibitor, 5-10 mg twice daily. Peripheral blood and lesional scalp punch biopsies were obtained from patients with alopecia areata. PBMCs were isolated by density centrifugation and stained for CD3, CD4 and CD8, after which CD4+ and CD8+ T cells were sorted on a FACSAria. The receptor library was made with the immunoSEQ multiplex PCR assay. To provide template for TCR sequencing, every sample had RNA extracted and reverse transcribed into cDNA. SuperScript III was used to make first-strand cDNA, primed with a 2:1 mix of oligo-dT and random hexamers. A synthetic immune receptor repertoire was used to measure amplification bias, and any remaining bias was corrected computationally. The source study handled its data this way. Raw reads were preprocessed to remove errors, and CDR3 was defined according to IMGT conventions as the region from the conserved cysteine to phenylalanine. To get clonality, Shannon entropy was normalized by log2 of the number of productive unique TCRs and the result was subtracted from 1. Whether scalp clones were CD4 or CD8 was inferred by matching scalp TCRbeta sequences against CD4 and CD8 repertoires sorted from blood. TCRdb mirrors the immuneACCESS table, restricted to in-frame sequences. Some clones are absent from its copies; in checked studies, under half trace to an unresolved V gene, and the reason for the others is unknown. The V and J calls and the clone size are those of that table, but D and trimming were determined from the DNA. The sample table holds approximately 180,000 clones, of which roughly 53% were seen once. Of the sample, approximately 11% is held by the ten largest clones.

Paper-wide results and their limitations: Higher clonality and more expanded CD8+ clones were observed in lesional scalp than in normal scalp, particularly in alopecia totalis/universalis, a finding suggestive of antigenic drive. TCR sequences shared between patients were less clear than in mice, possibly partly because of HLA diversity in the patient population. Many expanded lesional clones were found to persist in scalp and blood during tofacitinib treatment, and relapse after treatment cessation may be partly explained by this persistence. Scalp clonality and the number of expanded CD8+ clones among the top 100 scalp clones were significantly decreased by tofacitinib. Because the treated cohort was small and had only one nonresponder, larger studies are needed to examine links between baseline CD8+ expansion and response. Scalp TCR repertoire analysis is complicated because resident alphabeta T cells in normal human skin are also sequenced, whereas mouse skin is dominated by gammadelta T cells.

Sequences were derived from CD8+ T cells sorted from blood, sampled at week 24, from a patient treated with tofacitinib. The TCR was taken from a human donor with alopecia areata.

The CDR3 sequence is CASSDRSGGVEAFF. The DNA sequence is TGTGCCAGCAGTGATCGGTCGGGCGGTGTTGAAGCTTTCTTT. Rearrangement joined TRBV2 to TRBJ1-1, with no confident D gene call. The CDR3 numbers 14 residues from cysteine through phenylalanine. Only CDR3 DNA remains: 42 bases, in frame from the first base. V is shortened by 3 bases, J by 7 bases, and the region joining them spans 15 bases. Reading the germline V gene gives CDR1 SNHLY and CDR2 FYNNEI.